The rows below give T cell receptor beta chains drawn from one sample of a study of control samples from healthy donors and cancer patients. The repertoire was sequenced with immunoSEQ multiplex PCR; TCRdb's copy has only in-frame clones and lacks some. The sample yields some 79,000 clones, over 75% seen once. The sample taken for sequencing was blood. Receptors originate from a woman aged 50 to 65 in good health. Both conserved end residues are part of each CDR3. A D gene is named only where the DNA matches it firmly. The size of a clone is reported for some rows only, either as once, few or many, or as a class for expanded clones.

>.|.|TRBJ2-7|TRBV6-6
TGTGCCTCAAGGGACTCAAAGACCTACGAGCAGTACTTC
CASRDSKTYEQYF
>.|.|TRBJ1-3|TRBV11-2
TGTGCCAGCAGCTTAGTTTTGGGGTCTGGAAACACCATATATTTT
CASSLVLGSGNTIYF
>.|.|TRBJ1-1|TRBV5-4
TGTGCCAGTAAAAGTGGGCGGAGCACTGAAGCTTTCTTT
CASKSGRSTEAFF
>.|TRBD2|TRBJ2-7|TRBV3-1/TRBV3-2
TGTGCCAGCAGCAACTTCCCCCTTTTGGCGGGAGACTCGTTTTACGAGCAGTACTTC
CASSNFPLLAGDSFYEQYF
>few|.|TRBJ2-7|TRBV18
TGTGCCAGCTCATCTGGGGGGTTGCTCTACGAGCAGTACTTC
CASSSGGLLYEQYF
>.|.|TRBJ2-3|TRBV5-1
TGCGCCAGCAGCTTGGAGAACGGGAACACAGATACGCAGTATTTT
CASSLENGNTDTQYF
>.|.|TRBJ1-4|TRBV19
TGTGCCAGTAAACAGGGAGATCGAACTAATGAAAAACTGTTTTTT
CASKQGDRTNEKLFF
>.|.|TRBJ2-4|TRBV19
TGTGCCAGTAGTATACAGGGTTTAGCCAAAAACATTCAGTACTTC
CASSIQGLAKNIQYF
>.|TRBD2|TRBJ2-3|TRBV9
TGTGCCAGCAGCACGGGGACTAGCGGACTCACAGATACGCAGTATTTT
CASSTGTSGLTDTQYF
>.|.|TRBJ2-3|TRBV2
TGTGCCAGCAGTGGAAGCGGGAGCACAGATACGCAGTATTTT
CASSGSGSTDTQYF
>.|TRBD1|TRBJ1-2|TRBV5-4
TGTGCCAGCAGCTCCGCAGGGGGCGTCAACTATGGCTACACCTTC
CASSSAGGVNYGYTF
>.|TRBD1|TRBJ1-1|TRBV19
TGTGCCAGTACCCAAGGGACAGGAAATTCTGAAGCTTTCTTT
CASTQGTGNSEAFF
>few|TRBD1|TRBJ1-6|TRBV14
TGTGCCAGCAGCCAGAGACAGGGGCTTCGTGATTCACCCCTCCACTTT
CASSQRQGLRDSPLHF
>.|.|TRBJ2-5|TRBV18
TGTGCCAGCTCACCCACCAGGGGTGAGACCCAGTACTTC
CASSPTRGETQYF
>.|TRBD2|TRBJ2-5|TRBV30
TGTGCCTGGAGTTTTATAGCGGGAGGGCAATCGACCCAGTACTTC
CAWSFIAGGQSTQYF
>.|.|TRBJ1-5|TRBV25-1
TGTGCCAGCAGTGACGGCCCCCAGCCCCAGCATTTT
CASSDGPQPQHF
>once|.|TRBJ2-5|TRBV29-1
TGCAGCGTTGAAGAACCGGGGACCCAGTACTTC
CSVEEPGTQYF
>.|TRBD1|TRBJ1-2|TRBV19
TGTGCCAGTAGTGGACGGACAGGGAGTGGCTACACCTTC
CASSGRTGSGYTF
>once|.|TRBJ2-7|TRBV15
TGTGCCACCAGCCCGCGAAGGAGTTCCTACGAGCAGTACTTC
CATSPRRSSYEQYF
>.|TRBD2|TRBJ2-3|TRBV5-4
TGTGCCAGCAGCTTGGAGCGGGGGGCCGGGGGCACAGATACGCAGTATTTT
CASSLERGAGGTDTQYF
>few|TRBD2|TRBJ2-1|TRBV5-1
TGCGCCAGCAGCTTCACGGGAGGGTACAATGAGCAGTTCTTC
CASSFTGGYNEQFF
>.|TRBD1|TRBJ1-5|TRBV19
TGTGCCAGTACCACACAGGGGGATCAGCCCCAGCATTTT
CASTTQGDQPQHF
>.|TRBD1|TRBJ2-7|TRBV3-1/TRBV3-2
TGTGCCAGCAGCCAATCGGACAGGGGCCACGAGCAGTACTTC
CASSQSDRGHEQYF
>.|.|TRBJ2-5|TRBV4-1
TGCGCCAGCAGCCAAGATCCTCTAGGCGGCACAATGGAGACCCAGTACTTC
CASSQDPLGGTMETQYF
>.|.|TRBJ2-7|TRBV2
TGTGCCAGCAGAAGGGCTGCGGCCTACGAGCAGTACTTC
CASRRAAAYEQYF
>once|TRBD1|TRBJ1-3|TRBV7-3
TGTGCCAGCAGCTTAAGTCCCGACAGGGCGAGCTCTGGAAACACCATATATTTT
CASSLSPDRASSGNTIYF
>few|.|TRBJ2-3|TRBV11-1
TGTGCCAGCAGCTTAGATCACAGCCCCAGCACAGATACGCAGTATTTT
CASSLDHSPSTDTQYF
>.|.|TRBJ2-3|TRBV5-1
TGCGCCAGCAGCGGCGGGCAGACTAGCACAGATACGCAGTATTTT
CASSGGQTSTDTQYF
>few|.|TRBJ2-1|TRBV9
TGTGCCAGCAGCTATCTCGAGACTGGGCTCCCACATGAGCAGTTCTTC
CASSYLETGLPHEQFF
>.|.|TRBJ1-3|TRBV19
TGTGCCAGTAACCGGGGGGACTCTGGAAACACCATATATTTT
CASNRGDSGNTIYF
>.|TRBD2|TRBJ2-7|TRBV4-1
TGCGCCAGCAGCCAATTTACCGGGACTAGCGGGAGAAAGGGCGAGCAGTACTTC
CASSQFTGTSGRKGEQYF
>.|TRBD2|TRBJ2-1|TRBV6-5
TGTGCCAGCAGACGGCGGGAGTTAGTGAATGAGCAGTTCTTC
CASRRRELVNEQFF
>.|.|TRBJ1-2|TRBV27
TGTGCCAGCAGTTTTCAGGGGAGTGGTTCTGGCTACACCTTC
CASSFQGSGSGYTF
>.|.|TRBJ1-1|TRBV28
TGTGCCAGCAGTTCCCCAAGGTCCCTTGAGAACACTGAAGCTTTCTTT
CASSSPRSLENTEAFF
>.|TRBD1|TRBJ1-2|TRBV20-1
TGCAGTGCAGAGGACAGGGATGGCTACACCTTC
CSAEDRDGYTF
>.|.|TRBJ2-7|TRBV19
TGTGCCAGTAGTATCGGGGGTTACTCCTACGAGCAGTACTTC
CASSIGGYSYEQYF
>.|TRBD2|TRBJ2-3|TRBV7-3
TGTGCCAGTGGGCGGGGGAACGCAGATACGCAGTATTTT
CASGRGNADTQYF
>once|TRBD1|TRBJ2-3|TRBV11-2
TGTGCCAGCAATGCAGGGGGCGTTTACACAGATACGCAGTATTTT
CASNAGGVYTDTQYF
>.|TRBD2|TRBJ2-2|TRBV6-5
TGTGCCAGCAGGGGACTAGCGGGGCCCGGGGAGCTGTTTTTT
CASRGLAGPGELFF
>.|.|TRBJ1-4|TRBV5-1
TGCGCCAGCAGTTCCCAGGGAGTTAATGAAAAACTGTTTTTT
CASSSQGVNEKLFF
>.|.|TRBJ1-6|TRBV20-1
TGCAGTGCTAGTCAGGGAGAGAATTCACCCCTCCACTTT
CSASQGENSPLHF
>.|.|TRBJ2-3|TRBV24-1
TGTGCCACCAGTGATTTCGACAGCACAGATACGCAGTATTTT
CATSDFDSTDTQYF
>.|TRBD2|TRBJ2-1|TRBV10-3
TGTGCCACGGGCGGGAGATCTTACAATGAGCAGTTCTTC
CATGGRSYNEQFF
>.|.|TRBJ1-5|TRBV28
TGTGCCAGCAGTCCTACTCTACTCCCGGGAGGCTTGCCCCAGCATTTT
CASSPTLLPGGLPQHF
>.|TRBD2|TRBJ2-1|TRBV9
TGTGCCAGCAGCTCCAGGCCTAGCGGGAGCGAGAATGAGCAGTTCTTC
CASSSRPSGSENEQFF
>.|.|TRBJ1-1|TRBV6-5
TGTGCCAGCAGTTACTCAGGGAGGACCACTGAAGCTTTCTTT
CASSYSGRTTEAFF
>.|TRBD1|TRBJ1-3|TRBV5-1
TGCGCCAGCAGCTTGGACCAGGGGGCAACTGGAAACACCATATATTTT
CASSLDQGATGNTIYF
>.|.|TRBJ2-2|TRBV5-1
TGCGCCAGCAGTCCCGGTTTACCGGGCACCGGGGAGCTGTTTTTT
CASSPGLPGTGELFF
>.|TRBD1|TRBJ2-5|TRBV29-1
TGCAGCGTTGCCGGACAGGGTTTAACTCGGGAGACCCAGTACTTC
CSVAGQGLTRETQYF
>.|.|TRBJ2-3|TRBV25-1
TGTGCCAGCAGTGGCTGGGTAGGATCAGATACGCAGTATTTT
CASSGWVGSDTQYF
>.|.|TRBJ1-1|TRBV12-3/TRBV12-4
TGTGCCAGCAGTTTTTTGTCTGAAGCTTTCTTT
CASSFLSEAFF
>.|.|TRBJ2-4|TRBV12-3/TRBV12-4
TGTGCCAGCAAGGGGGACGGCCTGGACATTCAGTACTTC
CASKGDGLDIQYF
>.|TRBD1|TRBJ2-3|TRBV5-1
TGCGCCAGCAGCCGACCGGGACAGGGGGTCGCAGATACGCAGTATTTT
CASSRPGQGVADTQYF
>.|.|TRBJ1-2|TRBV2
TGTGCCAGCAACTCACAGGGTCCCAGATATGGCTACACCTTC
CASNSQGPRYGYTF
>few|.|TRBJ2-1|TRBV2
TGTGCCAGCAGTGAGTCCCTCCGTGGAGAGCAGTTCTTC
CASSESLRGEQFF